The rows below give T cell receptor beta chains drawn from one sample of a study of beta chain features in type 1 diabetes. This table comes from immunoSEQ multiplex PCR, and its TCRdb copy is limited to in-frame clones, with some not included. Of about 660,000 clones in the sample, over 13% are singletons; the top ten hold approximately 0.039%. The sequencing sample was made of naive CD4+ T cells from blood. Source of these receptors: a young man with type 1 diabetes. CDR3s include the opening cysteine and the closing phenylalanine or tryptophan.

j_call v_call cdr3_aa
TRBJ2-7 TRBV28 CASRHLPPSGALYEQYF
TRBJ2-3 TRBV2 CASSELREGDTQYF
TRBJ2-1 TRBV7-2 CASSLAAPGFEQFF
TRBJ2-7 TRBV6-5 CASSYSTYGRSYEQYF
TRBJ2-5 TRBV29-1 CSVSPRTLETQYF
TRBJ2-1 TRBV4-3 CASSQGKGHTYNEQFF
TRBJ1-1 TRBV27 CASSIPGRRNTEAFF
TRBJ1-5 TRBV5-1 CASSLSGGHNQPQHF
TRBJ1-4 TRBV30 CAWTKQSTNEKLFF
TRBJ1-1 TRBV30 CAWSQQGAGEAFF
TRBJ1-5 TRBV5-1 CASSLERGQPQHF
TRBJ2-1 TRBV27 CASSLSKRDSFYNEQFF
TRBJ2-1 TRBV10-3 CAISDTGTGNEQFF
TRBJ1-3 TRBV25-1 CASSEFPYRAGNTIYF
TRBJ2-5 TRBV7-9 CASSHGAGKTSVVSETQYF
TRBJ2-3 TRBV4-3 CASSQDRPNSVTDTQYF
TRBJ2-7 TRBV25-1 CASSEGGGTPYEQYF
TRBJ2-5 TRBV7-9 CASSLDPQTQYF
TRBJ2-1 TRBV18 CASSPEGWSSYNEQFF
TRBJ1-1 TRBV4-1 CASSQAWGVDEAFF
TRBJ2-7 TRBV6-5 CASNLPGPYIDEQYF
TRBJ2-1 TRBV11-3 CASSSRDYGNEQFF
TRBJ1-3 TRBV29-1 CSAGAGSGNTIYF
TRBJ1-1 TRBV18 CASSRDRGLSGTEAFF
TRBJ1-2 TRBV4-2 CASSPGTHYGYTF
TRBJ2-1 TRBV5-1 CASSSGFSYNEQFF
TRBJ2-1 TRBV7-8 CASSLPGGSRMDEQFF
TRBJ2-1 TRBV28 CASLGLEQFF
TRBJ2-1 TRBV7-3 CASSQGPQIMVEQFF
TRBJ2-1 TRBV30 CAWSFSGLASFF
TRBJ2-3 TRBV6-1 CASSEGWDRARDTQYF
TRBJ2-5 TRBV29-1 CSVRPPSGRDQYF
TRBJ1-2 TRBV30 CASTRKGAGNYGYTF
TRBJ2-6 TRBV7-6 CASSLSGAGANVLTF
TRBJ1-2 TRBV4-1 CASSQDFGRNYGYTF
TRBJ1-1 TRBV28 CASSLGNTEAFF
TRBJ2-3 TRBV30 CAWTLGGGVGDTQYF
TRBJ2-4 TRBV6-6 CASSYPGLGNIQYF
TRBJ2-3 TRBV4-3 CASSHTGSADTQYF
TRBJ1-3 TRBV29-1 CSVQPAGNTIYF
TRBJ2-3 TRBV7-2 CASSPVAGGTDTQYF
TRBJ2-3 TRBV28 CASRPTGTGEYTQYF
TRBJ1-1 TRBV18 CASSTGTLNTEAFF
TRBJ1-2 TRBV29-1 CSVKGQGRGYTF
TRBJ2-7 TRBV28 CASTATGSQDEQYF